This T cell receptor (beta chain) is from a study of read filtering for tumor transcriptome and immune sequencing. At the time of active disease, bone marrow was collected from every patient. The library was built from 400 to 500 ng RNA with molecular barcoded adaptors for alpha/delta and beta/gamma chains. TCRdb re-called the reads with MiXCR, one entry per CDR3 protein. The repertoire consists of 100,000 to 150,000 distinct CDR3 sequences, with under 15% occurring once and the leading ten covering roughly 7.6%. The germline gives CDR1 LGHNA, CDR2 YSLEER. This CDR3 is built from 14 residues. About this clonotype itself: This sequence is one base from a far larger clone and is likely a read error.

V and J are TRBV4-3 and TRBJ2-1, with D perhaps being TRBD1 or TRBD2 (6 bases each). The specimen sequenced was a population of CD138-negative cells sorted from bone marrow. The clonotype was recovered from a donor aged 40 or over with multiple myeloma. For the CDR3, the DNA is TGTGCCAGCAGCCAAGGGGGGTTTCACAATGAGCAGTTCTTC. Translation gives CASSQGGFHNEQFF.